This record covers a single T cell receptor beta chain. Its antigen remains unidentified. The sample originates from a study of radiotherapy plus CTLA-4 blockade in lung cancer. Study summary: Objective responses arose in 15% to 20% of patients, and approximately 30% experienced disease control.

In chemo-refractory metastatic non-small-cell lung cancer, patients got ipilimumab CTLA-4 blockade together with focal radiation. Only in-frame clones appear in the TCRdb table, and some are missing; sequencing was by immunoSEQ multiplex PCR. The data show 95,000 to 150,000 clones, 85% to 90% seen once. Study results and caveats: TCR clones originating in tumors grew in number in blood after radiotherapy plus ipilimumab.

This CDR3 has 16 residues. V was clipped by 0 bases and J by 0 bases, with 12 bases between them. CDR1 and CDR2 from the germline V gene are SGHRS and YFSETQ. The TCR sequence derives from a human donor with non-small cell lung cancer that progressed on radiotherapy plus ipilimumab. Sequencing was performed on peripheral blood, taken from a patient treated with radiotherapy plus ipilimumab. The chain uses TRBV5-1 and TRBJ2-5; the D gene is possibly TRBD1 (6 bases). CDR3 sequence: CASSLAVAGDQETQYF. In nucleotides, the CDR3 is TGCGCCAGCAGCTTGGCGGTAGCAGGGGACCAAGAGACCCAGTACTTC.